This T cell receptor (beta chain) is from a study of cytomegalovirus exposure and HLA in healthy donors. The CDR3 loop spans 14 amino acids. CDR1 and CDR2 (germline): LNHDA, SQIVND (reference sequence). V lost 1 base and J 4 bases, leaving 9 bases between the germline ends. It was with 60 Vbeta and 13 Jbeta primers that the PCR ran. Only in-frame clones appear in the TCRdb table, and some are missing; sequencing was by immunoSEQ multiplex PCR. The sample records 100,000 to 150,000 clones, roughly 74% being singletons. Specimen: PBMCs. V is TRBV19 and J is TRBJ2-3; D might be TRBD2 (6 bases). The clonotype originates from a male donor in good health and CMV-seronegative. CDR3 in DNA: TGTGCCAGTAGTATAGGACTAGATGCAGATACGCAGTATTTT. Translated: CASSIGLDADTQYF.